These 29 T cell receptor beta chains share one sample of origin, sequenced in a study of T cell responses to AZD1222 COVID-19 vaccine. TCRdb keeps only in-frame clones here, not all; method: immunoSEQ multiplex PCR. The data contain over 100,000 clones, around nine tenths of them singletons. Sequenced material: peripheral blood, taken on day 0 of AZD1222 vaccination. The receptors shown here come from an adult in good health.

The genes are TRBV2 and TRBJ1-5, with 7 nucleotides matching TRBD1. Germline V gene data show CDR1 as SNHLY and CDR2 as FYNNEI. The CDR3 length is 16 residues. V gave up 4 bases and J gave up 5 bases; unmatched junction bases: 11. In nucleotides, the CDR3 is TGTGCCAGCAGTGCCAACAGGGGAAAGGGGTATCAGCCCCAGCATTTT. Protein product: CASSANRGKGYQPQHF.

The chain carries TRBV19 and TRBJ1-6; D call uncertain. V was shortened by 5 bases and J by 10 bases, with 12 bases between the two germline ends. The CDR3 runs 13 residues. Germline values: CDR1 LNHDA, CDR2 SQIVND (reference sequence). CDR3 region: CASSGALLSPLHF. The CDR3 nucleotides read TGTGCCAGTAGTGGTGCCCTCCTCTCACCCCTCCACTTT.

The rearrangement joins TRBV30 to TRBJ1-2; TRBD1 is a possible D gene (5 bases). Trimming stripped 3 bases from V and 0 bases from J, with 8 bases between. The germline V gene encodes CDR1 GTSNPN and CDR2 SVGIG (reference sequence). The CDR3 runs 13 residues. For the CDR3, the DNA is TGTGCCTGGAGGCCGACAGCTAACTATGGCTACACCTTC. Amino acid sequence: CAWRPTANYGYTF.

The rearrangement links TRBV25-1 to TRBJ1-2; D gene uncertain. CDR3 length: 13 residues. Trimming cost V 3 bases and J 8 bases, with 13 bases left between them. Germline V gene data show CDR1 as MGHDK and CDR2 as SYGVNS. The CDR3 DNA is TGTGCCAGCAGTGACCCCCCTCATTTGGGCTACACCTTC. Its protein is CASSDPPHLGYTF.

This chain links TRBV18 with TRBJ2-1; 8 bases line up with TRBD1. V shed 3 bases, J shed 7 bases, and the junction held 5 bases outside the gene matches. The CDR3 totals 14 residues. Per germline, CDR1 KGHSH and CDR2 LQKENI. The CDR3 protein is CASSPAGGSNEQFF. The CDR3 DNA reads TGTGCCAGCTCACCGGCAGGGGGCTCAAATGAGCAGTTCTTC.

The V gene is TRBV3-1 (or the pseudogene TRBV3-2), the J gene TRBJ2-1; D ambiguous. This CDR3 is built from 13 residues. V lost 4 bases, J lost 5 bases, and 9 bases lay in between. Germline CDR1 and CDR2: LGHDT and YNNKEL (reference sequence). In DNA, the CDR3 is TGTGCCAGCAGCCTCCTCCTGGACAATGAGCAGTTCTTC. Translating gives CASSLLLDNEQFF.

V usage is TRBV27 and J usage is TRBJ2-3; D is unresolved. This CDR3 region has 13 residues. Germline-derived CDR1 and CDR2 are MNHEY and SMNVEV (reference sequence). Trimming took 5 bases from V and 0 from J, leaving 6 bases between them. The CDR3 here is CASSRTSTDTQYF. CDR3 sequence (DNA): TGTGCCAGCAGTAGAACTAGCACAGATACGCAGTATTTT.

This clone showed up just once. The rearrangement joins TRBV27 to TRBJ2-1; D call uncertain. V lost 0 bases and J lost 4, with 4 bases in between. In germline, CDR1 is MNHEY, CDR2 SMNVEV (reference sequence). The CDR3 extends over 13 amino acids. The CDR3 region is CASSLSSYNEQFF. In DNA form, the CDR3 reads TGTGCCAGCAGTTTATCTTCTTACAATGAGCAGTTCTTC.

The chain combines TRBV9 with TRBJ2-7; possible D gene TRBD2, 5 bases. Germline V CDR1 and CDR2: SGDLS, YYNGEE. V was clipped by 0 bases and J by 3 bases, with 19 bases between them. The CDR3 has 17 residues. The CDR3 DNA reads as TGTGCCAGCAGCGTAGAGCCCCGGGGTAGAGGCCTCTACGAGCAGTACTTC. Translation: CASSVEPRGRGLYEQYF. Full variable domain (missing parts from reference TRBV9 and TRBJ2-7): DSGVTQTPKHLITATGQRVTLRCSPRSGDLSVYWYQQSLDQGLQFLIQYYNGEERAKGNILERFSAQQFPDLHSELNLSSLELGDSALYFCASSVEPRGRGLYEQYFGPGTRLTVT.

This sequence joins TRBV11-3 and TRBJ2-1; the D gene is possibly TRBD2 (5 bases). The CDR3 is 16 residues long. Germline CDR1 SGHNT, CDR2 YENEEA. Trimming removed 1 base from V and 0 bases from J, with 10 bases in between. The CDR3 region is CASSLVEGSSYNEQFF. The CDR3 bases are TGTGCCAGCAGCTTAGTCGAAGGGAGCTCCTACAATGAGCAGTTCTTC. Drawing the rest from reference TRBV11-3 and TRBJ2-1, the complete variable domain is EAGVVQSPRYKIIEKKQPVAFWCNPISGHNTLYWYLQNLGQGPELLIRYENEEAVDDSQLPKDRFSAERLKGVDSTLKIQPAELGDSAVYLCASSLVEGSSYNEQFFGPGTRLTVL.

The chain uses TRBV25-1 and TRBJ1-2; D unclear. Trimming took off 4 bases at V and 0 bases at J, with 6 bases between the two ends. CDR3 length: 13 amino acids. CDR1 and CDR2 from the germline V gene are MGHDK and SYGVNS. CDR3 residues: CASSVGPNYGYTF. The CDR3 DNA sequence: TGTGCCAGCAGTGTCGGACCTAACTATGGCTACACCTTC.

The V gene is TRBV9, the J gene TRBJ2-1; D may correspond to TRBD1 or TRBD2 (6 bases each). The ends were cut back, 3 bases at V and 8 bases at J, with 15 bases in the middle. The CDR3 spans 14 residues. Germline CDR1 SGDLS, CDR2 YYNGEE. CDR3 coding DNA: TGTGCCAGCAGCGGGGGGGCCTTGGGCGATGAGCAGTTCTTC. Protein product: CASSGGALGDEQFF.

This chain joins TRBV5-1 and TRBJ1-2; TRBD1 might be the D (5 bases). The CDR3 has 13 amino acids. V gave up 0 bases and J gave up 8 bases, with 11 bases separating them. Germline lookup yields CDR1 SGHRS and CDR2 YFSETQ. The CDR3 nucleotides read TGCGCCAGCAGCTTGGCCGGGGGGGACGGCTACACCTTC. It encodes CASSLAGGDGYTF.

The chain recombines TRBV7-2 with TRBJ2-7, with D uncertain. The CDR3 is 13 amino acids. Trimming left V 5 bases short and J 0 bases short, with 8 bases between. Germline loops: CDR1 SGHTA, CDR2 FQGNSA. The CDR3 is CASSRWTSYEQYF. The DNA for the CDR3 is TGTGCCAGCAGCCGTTGGACCTCCTACGAGCAGTACTTC.

The gene calls are TRBV29-1 and TRBJ1-2; 9 bases line up with TRBD1. The CDR3 is 15 amino acids. CDR1 and CDR2 (germline): SQVTM, ANQGSEA. After removal of 4 bases from V and 3 bases from J, the junction contained 9 bases not matched to a gene. The CDR3, as DNA: TGCAGCGTTGGGGAGACAGGGGGGAGATACTATGGCTACACCTTC. Residues: CSVGETGGRYYGYTF.

The gene calls are TRBV5-4 and TRBJ2-2; D is ambiguous. Trimming cost V 0 bases and J 0 bases, with 6 bases left between them. This CDR3 region has 15 residues. In germline, CDR1 is SGHNT, CDR2 YYREEE (reference sequence). The CDR3 is CASSLARANTGELFF. In DNA, the CDR3 is TGTGCCAGCAGCTTGGCCCGTGCGAACACCGGGGAGCTGTTTTTT.

As regards this clone: A junction boundary mismatches the germline segment, possibly from a read error. The chain joins TRBV7-2 to TRBJ2-7, with 7 bases that match TRBD1. CDR3 length: 12 amino acids. Germline V gene sequence: CDR1 SGHTA, CDR2 FQGNSA. The CDR3 region is CASSLGAGGSNF. DNA of the CDR3: TGTGCCAGCAGTCTAGGGGCAGGGGGTTCGAACTTC.

This clone was picked up one time. The V gene is TRBV4-1, the J gene TRBJ2-7; TRBD2 aligns across 11 bases. The CDR3 extends over 17 amino acids. V lost 4 bases and J lost 4; bases outside the gene matches: 12. The V gene's germline CDR1 is MGHRA and CDR2 YSYEKL. CDR3 loop: CASSPSSGTSGDYEQYV. The CDR3 nucleotides are TGCGCCAGCAGCCCATCGTCCGGGACTAGCGGAGATTACGAGCAGTACGTC.

This clone was counted once. The rearrangement uses TRBV6-4 and TRBJ1-4; D not certain. V lost 10 bases, J lost 3 bases, and 18 bases lay in between. The CDR3 length is 15 residues. Germline V gene data show CDR1 as MRHNA and CDR2 as SNTAGT. CDR3 sequence: CANISLGGANEKLFF. In DNA, the CDR3 is TGTGCCAACATTTCCTTAGGCGGAGCTAATGAAAAACTGTTTTTT.

In its sample, this clone was seen once. This chain's CDR3 is CATSRDRGQVSGNTIYF. The CDR3, as DNA: TGTGCCACCAGCAGAGATAGAGGGCAAGTCTCTGGAAACACCATATATTTT. The chain uses TRBV15 and TRBJ1-3; D remains ambiguous. Germline loops: CDR1 LNHNV, CDR2 YYDKDF (reference sequence). V was cut by 0 bases and J by 0 bases, with 12 bases left in between. The CDR3 is 17 amino acids.

The V and J genes are TRBV19 and TRBJ1-6; no clear D. The V end lost 0 bases, the J end lost 12 bases, and 9 bases lay between the germline ends. CDR3 length equals 13 residues. Germline CDR1 reads LNHDA; CDR2 reads SQIVND (reference sequence). The CDR3: CASSIEVEEPLHF. CDR3 DNA sequence: TGTGCCAGTAGTATAGAGGTAGAGGAACCCCTCCACTTT. Based on the CDR3 plus reference TRBV19 and TRBJ1-6, the full variable domain is DGGITQSPKYLFRKEGQNVTLSCEQNLNHDAMYWYRQDPGQGLRLIYYSQIVNDFQKGDIAEGYSVSREKKESFPLTVTSAQKNPTAFYLCASSIEVEEPLHFGNGTRLTVT.

The chain combines TRBV7-9 with TRBJ2-1; possible D gene TRBD2, 5 bases. The V and J ends lost 2 bases and 5 bases respectively, with 7 bases between them. Per the germline V gene, CDR1 is SEHNR and CDR2 is FQNEAQ (reference sequence). The CDR3 is 13 residues long. The CDR3: CASSLPSNNEQFF. DNA for the CDR3: TGTGCCAGCAGCTTACCTAGCAACAATGAGCAGTTCTTC. The full variable domain, its missing parts supplied by reference TRBV7-9 and TRBJ2-1, is DTGVSQNPRHKITKRGQNVTFRCDPISEHNRLYWYRQTLGQGPEFLTYFQNEAQLEKSRLLSDRFSAERPKGSFSTLEIQRTEQGDSAMYLCASSLPSNNEQFFGPGTRLTVL.

The rearrangement joins TRBV13 to TRBJ2-7; D assignment may be TRBD1 or TRBD2 (5 bases each). V dropped 5 bases and J dropped 7 bases, with 15 bases sitting between them. Germline V gives CDR1 PRHDT, CDR2 FYEKMQ (reference sequence). This CDR3 has 13 residues. Here the CDR3 DNA reads TGTGCCAGCAGCCACCGGACTCAGGGAGAGCAGTACGTC. Translating it yields CASSHRTQGEQYV.

V usage is TRBV11-3 and J usage is TRBJ2-1, with D maybe TRBD2 (5 bases). The CDR3 is made up of 14 amino acids. Trimming removed 4 bases at V and 8 bases at J, with 15 bases between. From germline, CDR1 is SGHNT and CDR2 YENEEA. The CDR3: CASSSREGGDEQFF. CDR3 in DNA: TGTGCCAGCAGCTCCCGTGAGGGCGGCGATGAGCAGTTCTTC.

The chain couples TRBV5-1 to TRBJ2-2, with TRBD2 matching over 10 bases. This CDR3 is built from 17 residues. With 4 bases clipped from V and 9 bases from J, the junction kept 15 bases outside the gene matches. CDR1 and CDR2 (germline): SGHRS, YFSETQ. This CDR3 is CASSPPRTSGGVWELFF. Here the CDR3 DNA reads TGCGCCAGCAGCCCCCCCCGGACTAGCGGTGGCGTCTGGGAGCTGTTTTTT.

The V call is TRBV5-4, the J call TRBJ2-3; weak D call: TRBD1 (5 bases). CDR1 SGHNT and CDR2 YYREEE come from the germline V gene (reference sequence). CDR3 length: 13 amino acids. Trimming stripped 2 bases from V and 7 bases from J, with 11 bases between. DNA for the CDR3: TGTGCCAGCAGCTTAGGACAACGGAATACGCAGTATTTT. It specifies CASSLGQRNTQYF.

This sequence joins TRBV2 and TRBJ2-5; 10 positions agree with TRBD2. This CDR3 has 16 residues. The germline gives CDR1 SNHLY, CDR2 FYNNEI. V lost 6 bases, J lost 1 base, and 8 bases stayed unmatched. The CDR3: CASRAGLAAIQETQYF. The CDR3 nucleotides read TGTGCCAGCAGAGCTGGACTAGCGGCTATCCAAGAGACCCAGTACTTC.

V gene TRBV11-2 combines with J gene TRBJ1-3; tentatively, D is TRBD1 (6 bases). This CDR3 spans 17 amino acids. V was trimmed by 5 bases and J by 0 bases, leaving 17 bases between them. CDR1 is SGHAT, CDR2 FQNNGV, per germline. The CDR3 region has the DNA TGTGCCAGCAGCCCCCCACGGACAGTGCCCTCTGGAAACACCATATATTTT. The encoded protein is CASSPPRTVPSGNTIYF.

This clone was seen more than once but under ten times. V usage is TRBV11-2 and J usage is TRBJ2-7; D gene uncertain. Germline-derived CDR1 and CDR2 are SGHAT and FQNNGV. The length of the CDR3 is 13 residues. Trimming stripped 1 base from V and 6 bases from J, with 10 bases between. Here the CDR3 reads CASSLGFLAEQYF. CDR3 nucleotide sequence: TGTGCCAGCAGCTTAGGGTTTCTTGCCGAGCAGTACTTC.